One and the same sample provided the 16 T cell receptor beta chains below, sequenced in a study of identical twins. TCRdb re-derived calls from the 5' RACE reads in MiXCR, one entry per CDR3 protein. The table records a few hundred thousand distinct CDR3 sequences, roughly 10% of them present only once. Material for sequencing was memory T cells sorted from blood. The receptors stem from a man aged 45-65 years in good health.

This clonotype has at least ten counts. Compared with germline, one end of the junction differs, possibly owing to a read error. The chain carries TRBV20-1 and TRBJ1-1; D ambiguous. Germline loops: CDR1 DFQATT, CDR2 SNEGSKA (reference sequence). The CDR3 sequence is 11 residues long. CDR3 protein: CSASPANWPAF. In DNA form, the CDR3 reads TGCAGTGCTAGTCCGGCGAACTGGCCCGCGTTT.

The chain combines TRBV6-2 or TRBV6-3 with TRBJ2-5, with 8 bases fitting TRBD2. The V gene's germline CDR1 is MNHEY and CDR2 SVGEGT. The V gene end was trimmed by 6 bases and the J gene end by 7 bases; junction bases not matched to a gene: 10. The CDR3 has 14 amino acids. The CDR3 bases are TGTGCCAGCAGCTCCGGGACTAGGGTCGCGACCCAGTACTTC. It specifies CASSSGTRVATQYF.

J is TRBJ1-1 and V is TRBV5-5; 9 positions agree with TRBD1. This CDR3 contains 15 residues. V trimming: 4 bases; J trimming: 0 bases; junction bases outside the gene matches: 4. From germline, CDR1 is SGHKS and CDR2 YYEKEE (reference sequence). CDR3 DNA sequence: TGTGCCAGCAGCCCTTACAGGGGGCTGAACACTGAAGCTTTCTTT. Translation gives CASSPYRGLNTEAFF.

On this clonotype: One base away lies a much larger clone, so this may be a sequencing read error. Here the CDR3 omits its conserved ending phenylalanine or tryptophan, so a read error is the likely source. The rearrangement uses TRBV10-3 and TRBJ2-3; TRBD1 might be the D (6 bases). The V end lost 10 bases, the J end lost 2 bases, and 13 bases lay between the germline ends. This CDR3 is built from 13 residues. Germline V lookup: CDR1 ENHRY, CDR2 SYGVKD. The CDR3 DNA sequence: TGTGCCACAATAAACAGGGTCACAGATACGCAGTATTAT. Translated, it gives CATINRVTDTQYY.

At least ten counts were recorded for this clonotype. The gene calls are TRBV5-6 and TRBJ2-1, with unresolved D. Germline V gene data show CDR1 as SGHDT and CDR2 as YYEEEE. The CDR3 has 15 residues. Trimming left V 0 bases short and J 3 bases short, with 10 bases between. For the CDR3, the DNA is TGTGCCAGCAGCTTGGCCCCGGAAATCTACAATGAGCAGTTCTTC. This sequence encodes CASSLAPEIYNEQFF.

This chain uses TRBV10-3 with TRBJ2-7, with D maybe TRBD1 (6 bases). Germline values: CDR1 ENHRY, CDR2 SYGVKD. The length of the CDR3 is 13 residues. The V and J ends lost 4 bases and 2 bases respectively, with 9 bases between them. For the CDR3, the DNA is TGTGCCATCAGTGGGGGGCCCCCCTACGAGCAGTACTTC. This gives the protein CAISGGPPYEQYF.

This clonotype has just a few counts. The chain recombines TRBV20-1 with TRBJ1-5; 10 nucleotides align to TRBD1. The CDR3 consists of 13 residues. Germline assignment: CDR1 DFQATT and CDR2 SNEGSKA (reference sequence). The J segment lost 6 bases and the V segment lost 6 bases, leaving 5 bases of the junction unmatched. CDR3 region: CSAGQGESQPQHF. The DNA of the CDR3 is TGCAGTGCAGGACAGGGGGAAAGTCAGCCCCAGCATTTT.

The sample holds many counts of this clonotype. The V and J genes are TRBV29-1 and TRBJ2-1; TRBD1 matches 10 bases. This CDR3 contains 14 residues. From germline, CDR1 is SQVTM and CDR2 ANQGSEA. Trimming removed 7 bases from V and 12 bases from J; junction bases left unmatched: 15. As DNA, the CDR3 is TGCAGCGCGAACCGGGACAGGGGCGATAGAAGGCAGTTCTTC. Translated, it gives CSANRDRGDRRQFF.

This chain joins TRBV7-2 and TRBJ1-4; 9 bases are a match to TRBD1. The V gene end was trimmed by 1 base and the J gene end by 7 bases; junction bases not matched to a gene: 4. The CDR3 has 15 amino acids. CDR1 SGHTA and CDR2 FQGNSA come from the germline V gene. CDR3 DNA: TGTGCCAGCAGCTTAGATGGGACAGGGCGTGAAAAACTGTTTTTT. This sequence encodes CASSLDGTGREKLFF.

In its sample, this clonotype was seen a few times. The chain uses TRBV4-2 and TRBJ1-3, with 8 bases matching TRBD1. Germline V lookup: CDR1 LGHNA, CDR2 YNFKEQ. CDR3 length equals 16 residues. Losses at the gene ends were 7 bases for V and 8 bases for J; bases not matched to a gene: 16. DNA for the CDR3: TGTGCCAGCACCCCCGAAGGGATCGACAGGGGTCACACCATATATTTT. Protein product: CASTPEGIDRGHTIYF.

V usage is TRBV11-2 and J usage is TRBJ2-1; D may be TRBD2 (7 bases). V lost 1 base, J lost 3 bases, and 13 bases lay in between. Germline-derived CDR1 and CDR2 are SGHAT and FQNNGV. The CDR3 sequence is 16 residues long. The CDR3 sequence: CASSLGEGGGYNEQFF. Written as DNA, the CDR3 is TGTGCCAGCAGCTTAGGGGAGGGGGGGGGCTACAATGAGCAGTTCTTC.

In regard to this clonotype: A much larger clone differs from this one at a single base, so this may be a read error. The chain couples TRBV3-1 to TRBJ1-1; no firm D call. This CDR3 comprises 16 residues. Per the germline V gene, CDR1 is LGHDT and CDR2 is YNNKEL (reference sequence). CDR3 region: CTSSQGLGKGIPEAFF. The DNA of the CDR3 is TGTACCAGCAGCCAAGGTCTAGGGAAAGGGATACCTGAAGCTTTCTTT.

In this sample, this clonotype turned up many times. The chain links TRBV4-3 to TRBJ2-1, with TRBD1 matching 8 bases. This CDR3 contains 16 residues. Germline lookup yields CDR1 LGHNA and CDR2 YSLEER. The V gene end was trimmed by 0 bases and the J gene end by 3 bases; junction bases not matched to a gene: 4. The CDR3 DNA follows: TGCGCCAGCAGCCAAGAAAGGACAGGGTTCTACAATGAGCAGTTCTTC. Translation gives CASSQERTGFYNEQFF.

This clonotype turned up a few times. The chain is built from TRBV20-1 and TRBJ1-4, with D perhaps TRBD1 (5 bases). V lost 5 bases to trimming and J lost 5 bases, with 15 bases between them. This CDR3 is built from 14 residues. The germline V gene encodes CDR1 DFQATT and CDR2 SNEGSKA (reference sequence). The CDR3 DNA reads TGCAGTGCTCGCGGGGGAGGGTGGAATGAAAAACTGTTTTTT. Its translation is CSARGGGWNEKLFF.

This clonotype occurred a few times. V is TRBV5-6 and J is TRBJ1-2; 8 nucleotides align to TRBD1. V shed 5 bases, J shed 5 bases, and the junction held 14 bases outside the gene matches. Germline V gene data show CDR1 as SGHDT and CDR2 as YYEEEE. CDR3 length equals 16 residues. CDR3 coding DNA: TGTGCCAGCAGTCCCGGGACAGGAAATACCAATTATGGCTACACCTTC. The encoded protein is CASSPGTGNTNYGYTF. The whole variable domain, filled in from reference TRBV5-6 and TRBJ1-2, reads DAGVTQSPTHLIKTRGQQVTLRCSPKSGHDTVSWYQQALGQGPQFIFQYYEEEERQRGNFPDRFSGHQFPNYSSELNVNALLLGDSALYLCASSPGTGNTNYGYTFGSGTRLTVV.

This clonotype was observed at least ten times. The chain combines TRBV10-3 with TRBJ2-1, with 9 bases aligning to TRBD2. The J segment lost 8 bases and the V segment lost 8 bases, leaving 13 bases of the junction unmatched. Per the germline V gene, CDR1 is ENHRY and CDR2 is SYGVKD. CDR3 length: 15 amino acids. The DNA for the CDR3 is TGTGCCATCGCGCGATTAGCGGGAGTCAATGATGAGCAGTTCTTC. It translates to CAIARLAGVNDEQFF.